This is a list of T cell receptor beta chains from one sample in a study of lymphopenia after photon versus proton radiotherapy. Produced via immunoSEQ multiplex PCR; TCRdb's table is partial and in-frame only. This repertoire shows around 25,000 clones, around four fifths found once; its top ten account for about 23%. This sample comprised peripheral blood, obtained from a patient treated with photon-based radiotherapy. The receptors here all came from a man between 35 and 55 years old with gastric cancer. Each CDR3 is given with its conserved first and last residue. The D gene is left open where the match is weak. Only part of the rows carry a size: once, few, many, or a class if the clone is expanded.

J: TRBJ1-1
D: NA
V: TRBV20-1
size: NA
CDR3: CSALELKAFF
DNA: TGCAGTGCCTTAGAACTGAAAGCTTTCTTT

J: TRBJ2-7
D: TRBD2
V: TRBV4-2
size: few
CDR3: CASSQTTTSGGAYEQYF
DNA: TGTGCCAGCAGCCAAACAACGACTAGCGGGGGGGCCTACGAGCAGTACTTC

J: TRBJ2-3
D: TRBD2
V: TRBV30
size: once
CDR3: CAWGEGYDTDTQYF
DNA: TGTGCCTGGGGGGAGGGATATGACACAGATACGCAGTATTTT

J: TRBJ1-2
D: TRBD1
V: TRBV28
size: NA
CDR3: CASSPPGQGSFQGYTF
DNA: TGTGCCAGCAGTCCGCCCGGACAGGGGAGTTTTCAGGGCTACACCTTC

J: TRBJ1-1
D: NA
V: TRBV11-2
size: NA
CDR3: CASSLMGAGTEAFF
DNA: TGTGCCAGCAGCTTAATGGGGGCTGGGACTGAAGCTTTCTTT

J: TRBJ1-1
D: NA
V: TRBV7-8
size: NA
CDR3: CASSSGGDTEAFF
DNA: TGTGCCAGCAGCTCGGGTGGGGACACTGAAGCTTTCTTT

J: TRBJ1-2
D: NA
V: TRBV19
size: NA
CDR3: CASSLTTQGLYGYTF
DNA: TGTGCCAGTAGTCTCACGACACAGGGCCTCTATGGCTACACCTTC

J: TRBJ1-2
D: NA
V: TRBV6-5
size: NA
CDR3: CASSPNSLYGYTF
DNA: TGTGCCAGCAGCCCGAATAGCCTCTATGGCTACACCTTC

J: TRBJ1-6
D: NA
V: TRBV4-2
size: few
CDR3: CASSQPTYNSPLHF
DNA: TGTGCCAGCAGCCAACCTACTTATAATTCACCCCTCCACTTT

J: TRBJ1-2
D: NA
V: TRBV19
size: NA
CDR3: CASSIDHRNYGYTF
DNA: TGTGCCAGTAGTATAGACCACAGGAACTATGGCTACACCTTC

J: TRBJ2-3
D: NA
V: TRBV5-1
size: few
CDR3: CASSLDSRGGTQYF
DNA: TGCGCCAGCAGCTTGGACAGCAGGGGTGGTACGCAGTATTTT

J: TRBJ2-5
D: NA
V: TRBV6-6
size: NA
CDR3: CASSQRRGGETQYF
DNA: TGTGCCAGCAGTCAACGAAGGGGGGGAGAGACCCAGTACTTC

J: TRBJ2-2
D: NA
V: TRBV4-2
size: NA
CDR3: CASSQGQQNTGELFF
DNA: TGTGCCAGCAGCCAAGGGCAACAGAACACCGGGGAGCTGTTTTTT

J: TRBJ2-3
D: TRBD2
V: TRBV11-2
size: NA
CDR3: CASSPWTSGVNTDTQYF
DNA: TGTGCCAGCAGCCCATGGACTAGCGGGGTTAACACAGATACGCAGTATTTT

J: TRBJ2-5
D: NA
V: TRBV7-7
size: NA
CDR3: CASSLDSSRSTQYF
DNA: TGTGCCAGCAGCTTGGACTCCAGCCGGTCGACCCAGTACTTC

J: TRBJ2-7
D: NA
V: TRBV2
size: once
CDR3: CASTPLYEQYF
DNA: TGTGCCAGCACCCCACTCTACGAGCAGTACTTC

J: TRBJ1-1
D: NA
V: TRBV25-1
size: few
CDR3: CASTQPGENTEAFF
DNA: TGTGCCAGCACGCAGCCGGGGGAGAACACTGAAGCTTTCTTT

J: TRBJ2-1
D: TRBD1
V: TRBV11-2
size: once
CDR3: CASSRGTGGLNEQFF
DNA: TGTGCCAGCAGCCGCGGGACAGGGGGCTTGAATGAGCAGTTCTTC

J: TRBJ2-3
D: TRBD2
V: TRBV4-2
size: NA
CDR3: CASSQGLAGGGGDTQYF
DNA: TGTGCCAGCAGCCAGGGACTAGCGGGGGGTGGTGGAGATACGCAGTATTTT

J: TRBJ1-1
D: NA
V: TRBV19
size: NA
CDR3: CASNGEDTEAFF
DNA: TGTGCCAGTAACGGCGAGGACACTGAAGCTTTCTTT

J: TRBJ2-7
D: NA
V: TRBV5-8
size: NA
CDR3: CASSFGVSEQYF
DNA: TGTGCCAGCAGCTTCGGGGTGAGCGAGCAGTACTTC

J: TRBJ2-7
D: NA
V: TRBV9
size: NA
CDR3: CASSPPTDSWGYEQYF
DNA: TGTGCCAGCAGCCCCCCCACGGACAGTTGGGGCTACGAGCAGTACTTC

J: TRBJ2-1
D: NA
V: TRBV7-2
size: NA
CDR3: CASSLVESSYNEQFF
DNA: TGTGCCAGCAGCTTAGTAGAGAGCTCCTACAATGAGCAGTTCTTC

J: TRBJ1-5
D: TRBD1
V: TRBV5-5
size: NA
CDR3: CASSLEGGTGGYQPQHF
DNA: TGTGCCAGCAGCTTGGAGGGAGGGACAGGGGGTTATCAGCCCCAGCATTTT

J: TRBJ1-1
D: NA
V: TRBV18
size: NA
CDR3: CASSRGPTNTEAFF
DNA: TGTGCCAGCTCACGTGGCCCGACGAACACTGAAGCTTTCTTT

J: TRBJ2-2
D: TRBD2
V: TRBV29-1
size: NA
CDR3: CSVRGGVSGELFF
DNA: TGCAGCGTTCGGGGGGGCGTATCCGGGGAGCTGTTTTTT

J: TRBJ2-3
D: NA
V: TRBV10-3
size: NA
CDR3: CGGKGEGTDTQYF
DNA: TGTGGAGGGAAAGGGGAAGGCACAGATACGCAGTATTTT

J: TRBJ2-5
D: NA
V: TRBV13
size: NA
CDR3: CASSIQETQYF
DNA: TGTGCCAGCAGCATCCAAGAGACCCAGTACTTC

J: TRBJ2-5
D: NA
V: TRBV4-1
size: few
CDR3: CASSQVDQVQETQYF
DNA: TGCGCCAGCAGCCAAGTAGATCAGGTTCAAGAGACCCAGTACTTC

J: TRBJ1-1
D: NA
V: TRBV7-7
size: NA
CDR3: CASSPGRGTEAFF
DNA: TGTGCTAGCAGCCCAGGGAGGGGCACTGAAGCTTTCTTT

J: TRBJ1-6
D: TRBD1
V: TRBV4-3
size: NA
CDR3: CASSQTTGDSSPLHF
DNA: TGCGCCAGCAGCCAGACAACAGGGGACAGCTCACCCCTCCACTTT

J: TRBJ1-1
D: TRBD1
V: TRBV19
size: NA
CDR3: CASGDRVATEAFF
DNA: TGTGCCAGTGGGGACAGGGTTGCCACTGAAGCTTTCTTT

J: TRBJ2-5
D: TRBD2
V: TRBV6-6
size: NA
CDR3: CASGVASGGAQYF
DNA: TGTGCCAGCGGAGTGGCTAGCGGGGGGGCCCAGTACTTC

J: TRBJ2-3
D: TRBD1
V: TRBV7-9
size: NA
CDR3: CASGNVDRDTDTQYF
DNA: TGTGCCAGCGGCAATGTGGACAGGGACACAGATACGCAGTATTTT

J: TRBJ2-4
D: TRBD2
V: TRBV9
size: NA
CDR3: CASSAREGHIQYF
DNA: TGTGCCAGCAGCGCCCGGGAGGGGCACATTCAGTACTTC

J: TRBJ2-7
D: TRBD1
V: TRBV7-2
size: NA
CDR3: CASSLGRGQFYEQYF
DNA: TGTGCCAGCAGCTTAGGCAGGGGGCAATTCTACGAGCAGTACTTC

J: TRBJ2-5
D: NA
V: TRBV7-8
size: NA
CDR3: CASSPPKEETQYF
DNA: TGTGCCAGCAGCCCGCCGAAAGAAGAGACCCAGTACTTC

J: TRBJ2-7
D: TRBD1
V: TRBV7-2
size: once
CDR3: CASSLMDRVGEQYF
DNA: TGTGCCAGCAGCTTGATGGACAGGGTAGGCGAGCAGTACTTC

J: TRBJ2-2
D: TRBD1
V: TRBV6-6
size: NA
CDR3: CASSVRDRGYTGELFF
DNA: TGTGCCAGCAGTGTCCGGGACAGGGGGTACACCGGGGAGCTGTTTTTT

J: TRBJ1-4
D: NA
V: TRBV15
size: NA
CDR3: CATSRDVEKLFF
DNA: TGTGCCACCAGCAGAGATGTGGAAAAACTGTTTTTT

J: TRBJ1-5
D: TRBD1
V: TRBV5-1
size: NA
CDR3: CASRKSTGALGNQPQHF
DNA: TGCGCCAGCAGAAAAAGTACAGGGGCCCTCGGCAATCAGCCCCAGCATTTT

J: TRBJ2-3
D: TRBD2
V: TRBV19
size: NA
CDR3: CASSPPGLVGDTQYF
DNA: TGTGCCAGTAGTCCCCCGGGACTAGTTGGAGATACGCAGTATTTT

J: TRBJ2-3
D: TRBD1
V: TRBV10-3
size: NA
CDR3: CAISRAGGEKDTQYF
DNA: TGTGCCATCAGTAGGGCAGGGGGCGAGAAAGATACGCAGTATTTT

J: TRBJ2-2
D: NA
V: TRBV7-2
size: NA
CDR3: CASSLEGTNTGELFF
DNA: TGTGCCAGCAGCTTAGAAGGCACCAACACCGGGGAGCTGTTTTTT

J: TRBJ2-4
D: NA
V: TRBV7-9
size: NA
CDR3: CASSPDPKNIQYF
DNA: TGTGCCAGCAGCCCGGACCCCAAAAACATTCAGTACTTC

J: TRBJ1-2
D: NA
V: TRBV4-2
size: NA
CDR3: CASSQAWVANYGYTF
DNA: TGTGCCAGCAGCCAAGCCTGGGTCGCTAACTATGGCTACACCTTC